Presented here are 28 T cell receptor beta chains from one specimen sequenced in a study of shared T cell receptors in the human thymus. Measured with immunoSEQ multiplex PCR; TCRdb has only the in-frame clones, and not every one. The sample consists of roughly 660,000 clones, 85% to 90% of them appearing once. These sequences were also reported in another study, on human thymus T cells.

The specimen was thymocytes. These receptors came from a boy under two years old with a congenital heart defect.

About this clone itself: At the DNA level, this CDR3 is encoded by other sequences in the same sample as well. The chain recombines TRBV4-1 with TRBJ2-7, with TRBD2 matching over 10 bases. Germline CDR1 is MGHRA and CDR2 is YSYEKL. This CDR3 region has 15 residues. The trim removed 1 base at V and 2 bases at J, leaving 2 bases unmatched. CDR3 nucleotides: TGCGCCAGCAGCCAAGGAACTAGCGGGACCTACGAGCAGTACTTC. This gives the protein CASSQGTSGTYEQYF.

The chain couples TRBV28 to TRBJ2-1; D possibly corresponds to TRBD2 (7 bases). The CDR3 length is 17 residues. Per germline, CDR1 MDHEN and CDR2 SYDVKM. Deletions cut 4 bases from V and 1 base from J, with 17 bases between. CDR3 in DNA: TGTGCCAGCAGTTCGGAAAGGGGGGGTGGGTCCTACAATGAGCAGTTCTTC. This sequence encodes CASSSERGGGSYNEQFF. Full variable domain (missing parts from reference TRBV28 and TRBJ2-1): DVKVTQSSRYLVKRTGEKVFLECVQDMDHENMFWYRQDPGLGLRLIYFSYDVKMKEKGDIPEGYSVSREKKERFSLILESASTNQTSMYLCASSSERGGGSYNEQFFGPGTRLTVL.

Only a few counts were recorded for this clone. The chain links TRBV27 to TRBJ1-5, with TRBD1 matching 9 bases. CDR3 length: 22 residues. The ends lost 3 bases at V and 0 bases at J; junction bases unmatched: 21. The V gene's germline CDR1 is MNHEY and CDR2 SMNVEV (reference sequence). The CDR3 DNA reads as TGTGCCAGCAGTTTGGTTGGCGGTGGTACAGGGACAGGGACCCGTAGCAATCAGCCCCAGCATTTT. This gives the protein CASSLVGGGTGTGTRSNQPQHF.

V and J are TRBV2 and TRBJ2-3, with 9 bases that match TRBD2. CDR1 SNHLY and CDR2 FYNNEI come from the germline V gene. The CDR3 loop spans 16 amino acids. V gave up 3 bases and J gave up 2 bases; unmatched junction bases: 6. CDR3 bases: TGTGCCAGCAGTGAGAAGGCGGGAGGGGCCACAGATACGCAGTATTTT. It encodes CASSEKAGGATDTQYF.

The chain joins TRBV7-9 to TRBJ1-2, with 9 bases lining up with TRBD1. Per the germline V gene, CDR1 is SEHNR and CDR2 is FQNEAQ (reference sequence). The trim removed 5 bases at V and 5 bases at J, leaving 12 bases unmatched. CDR3 size: 16 residues. In DNA, the CDR3 is TGTGCCAGCAGCAGCAGGGGGGACAGGGCACCTTATGGCTACACCTTC. It encodes CASSSRGDRAPYGYTF.

The table lists this clone with a count of one. CDR3 sequence (DNA): TGTGCCAGCAGTTTGCTCCAGAAGGGGAGGCGAGAGACCCAGTACTTC. It translates to CASSLLQKGRRETQYF. The rearrangement links TRBV6-5 to TRBJ2-5, with a tentative D call TRBD2 (6 bases). CDR3 length: 16 amino acids. The germline V gene encodes CDR1 MNHEY and CDR2 SVGAGI. V was cut by 4 bases and J by 4 bases, with 19 bases left in between.

V gene TRBV5-8 combines with J gene TRBJ2-1; TRBD2 matches 9 bases. The CDR3 length is 16 residues. V gave up 4 bases and J gave up 6 bases; unmatched junction bases: 11. Germline V gene sequence: CDR1 SGHTS, CDR2 YDEGEE. The CDR3 DNA is TGTGCCAGCAGCCCCTGGCAAGCGGGAGGTATCAATGAGCAGTTCTTC. It is translated as CASSPWQAGGINEQFF.

DNA for the CDR3: TGTGCCAGCAGTGAAACCCCCAGGCCCCCCGAAGAGACCCAGTACTTC. Its protein is CASSETPRPPEETQYF. The V and J genes are TRBV2 and TRBJ2-5; D remains ambiguous. CDR3 length equals 16 residues. The V gene lost 2 bases and the J gene lost 3 bases, with 16 bases spanning the gap. CDR1 and CDR2 (germline): SNHLY, FYNNEI.

V gene TRBV28 combines with J gene TRBJ2-7; 7 nucleotides agree with TRBD2. Trimming at V came to 8 bases and at J to 6 bases, leaving 13 bases not matched to a gene. The CDR3 sequence is 14 residues long. Per germline, CDR1 MDHEN and CDR2 SYDVKM. The DNA for the CDR3 is TGTGCCAGCGATCCGGGGGGAGGAAGGTGCGAGCAGTACTTC. It yields the protein CASDPGGGRCEQYF.

This clone was counted once. The CDR3 DNA sequence: TGTGCCAGCAGAAGGGGGCCCGGGGAGCTGTTTTTT. The encoded protein is CASRRGPGELFF. The genes are TRBV4-2 and TRBJ2-2; 7 bases agree with TRBD1. CDR3 length: 12 residues. From germline, CDR1 is LGHNA and CDR2 YNFKEQ. V lost 6 bases, J lost 6 bases, and 1 base stayed unmatched.

The chain carries TRBV28 and TRBJ2-3; 10 bases line up with TRBD1. From germline, CDR1 is MDHEN and CDR2 SYDVKM. After removal of 2 bases from V and 3 bases from J, the junction contained 5 bases not matched to a gene. The CDR3 totals 16 residues. CDR3 DNA: TGTGCCAGCAGTTTAGTTTGGACAGGGGGGACAGATACGCAGTATTTT. Amino acid sequence: CASSLVWTGGTDTQYF.

The gene calls are TRBV5-5 and TRBJ2-7; 7 bases match TRBD1. From germline, CDR1 is SGHKS and CDR2 YYEKEE (reference sequence). CDR3 size: 15 residues. The J segment lost 2 bases and the V segment lost 1 base, leaving 6 bases of the junction unmatched. CDR3 in DNA: TGTGCCAGCAGCTTGAGGGGGCAGGGTACCTACGAGCAGTACTTC. Protein: CASSLRGQGTYEQYF.

This chain joins TRBV4-3 and TRBJ1-2; a weak D match, TRBD1 (5 bases). The germline V and J ends were trimmed by 0 bases and 2 bases, with 7 bases remaining between them. The CDR3 has 14 amino acids. Per the germline V gene, CDR1 is LGHNA and CDR2 is YSLEER. CDR3 amino acids: CASSQEGANYGYTF. The CDR3 region has the DNA TGCGCCAGCAGCCAAGAAGGGGCCAACTATGGCTACACCTTC.

In DNA, the CDR3 is TGTGCCACCCGAGGGACTAGCGGGATGGGTGAGCAGTACTTC. Its protein is CATRGTSGMGEQYF. The rearrangement links TRBV7-2 to TRBJ2-7, with TRBD2 matching over 13 bases. Per germline, CDR1 SGHTA and CDR2 FQGNSA. V shed 10 bases, J shed 7 bases, and the junction held 10 bases outside the gene matches. The length of the CDR3 is 14 residues.

This clone has more than one count but fewer than ten. The V and J genes are TRBV11-2 and TRBJ2-7; 11 nucleotides agree with TRBD1. This CDR3 comprises 16 residues. After removal of 1 base from V and 2 bases from J, the junction contained 4 bases not matched to a gene. CDR1 and CDR2 (germline): SGHAT, FQNNGV. CDR3 DNA sequence: TGTGCCAGCAGCTTAGGGGGACAGGGGGGGACCTACGAGCAGTACTTC. This gives the protein CASSLGGQGGTYEQYF.

This clone turned up a few times. J is TRBJ2-2 and V is TRBV5-6; 12 bases map to TRBD2. Germline V gene data show CDR1 as SGHDT and CDR2 as YYEEEE. The junction had 5 bases not matched to a gene; V was cut back by 0 bases and J by 5 bases. This CDR3 region has 17 residues. The CDR3 here is CASSLARLAGVTGELFF. The CDR3 nucleotides are TGTGCCAGCAGCTTGGCCAGACTAGCGGGAGTTACCGGGGAGCTGTTTTTT.

This clone was seen only once. The V call is TRBV21-1, the J call TRBJ1-2; the table names TRBD1, a call not compared with the DNA. TRBV21-1 is flagged as a pseudogene. There are 15 residues in the CDR3. In nucleotides, the CDR3 is TGTGCCAGCAGCAAAGATACCAGGGGGCGGACTGGCTACACCTTC. This sequence encodes CASSKDTRGRTGYTF.

The V gene is TRBV7-9, the J gene TRBJ1-4; D remains ambiguous. V was clipped by 4 bases and J by 8 bases, with 20 bases between them. The CDR3 totals 16 residues. Germline V lookup: CDR1 SEHNR, CDR2 FQNEAQ (reference sequence). The DNA for the CDR3 is TGTGCCAGCAGCTCCTTAAATTTGACCCCGGGGGAAAAACTGTTTTTT. Its protein product is CASSSLNLTPGEKLFF. The entire variable domain, with the rest obtained from reference TRBV7-9 and TRBJ1-4, is as follows: DTGVSQNPRHKITKRGQNVTFRCDPISEHNRLYWYRQTLGQGPEFLTYFQNEAQLEKSRLLSDRFSAERPKGSFSTLEIQRTEQGDSAMYLCASSSLNLTPGEKLFFGSGTQLSVL.

This rearrangement joins TRBV7-2 to TRBJ2-7; 8 nucleotides align to TRBD2. This CDR3 contains 14 residues. In germline, CDR1 is SGHTA, CDR2 FQGNSA. J gave up 3 bases and V 8 bases, and 9 bases lay outside the gene matches. The CDR3 nucleotides are TGTGCCAGCGGAGACGGGAGGGCCCGCTACGAGCAGTACTTC. Protein sequence: CASGDGRARYEQYF.

This sequence joins TRBV2 and TRBJ2-7; 10 nucleotides match TRBD1. Germline V gene sequence: CDR1 SNHLY, CDR2 FYNNEI. CDR3 length: 15 residues. V was pared by 11 bases and J by 7 bases, with 17 bases of the junction left unmatched. The CDR3 here is CARSYRDRGFEEQYF. The DNA of the CDR3 is TGTGCCCGATCTTACCGGGACAGGGGCTTTGAGGAGCAGTACTTC.

This chain links TRBV7-8 with TRBJ2-1; D may be TRBD2 (5 bases). V was pared by 2 bases and J by 4 bases, with 24 bases between. The CDR3 runs to 19 residues. The germline CDR1 and CDR2 sequences are SGHVS and FQNEAQ. CDR3 sequence reads: CASSLNPPNSGTKYNEQFF. The DNA of the CDR3 is TGTGCCAGCAGCTTAAATCCCCCGAACTCGGGAACCAAATACAATGAGCAGTTCTTC.

The rearrangement links TRBV2 to TRBJ2-2, with a tentative D call TRBD1 (6 bases). The germline gives CDR1 SNHLY, CDR2 FYNNEI. Between the trimmed V and J ends, which lost 7 bases and 2 bases, there was a span of 17 bases. The CDR3 extends over 16 amino acids. CDR3 protein: CASTGKGEDNTGELFF. As DNA, the CDR3 is TGTGCCAGCACCGGAAAGGGGGAAGATAACACCGGGGAGCTGTTTTTT.

The chain has TRBV12-5 and TRBJ2-1; 9 bases agree with TRBD2. CDR1 and CDR2 from the germline V gene are LGHNT and FRNRAP. The CDR3 runs 16 residues. V was pared by 2 bases and J by 6 bases, with 8 bases of the junction left unmatched. This chain's CDR3 is CASGLMREGRGNEQFF. The CDR3 DNA reads TGTGCTAGTGGTTTGATGCGGGAGGGCCGAGGCAATGAGCAGTTCTTC.

The chain employs TRBV6-6 and TRBJ2-1, with a weak D call TRBD2 (6 bases). Deletions cut 4 bases from V and 0 bases from J, with 13 bases between. The CDR3 has 16 residues. Germline assignment: CDR1 MNHNY and CDR2 SVGAGI (reference sequence). For the CDR3, the DNA is TGTGCCAGCAGTTCCGGGCGGAGGGGCTCCTACAATGAGCAGTTCTTC. The encoded protein is CASSSGRRGSYNEQFF.

This chain uses TRBV5-1 with TRBJ2-7; D may be TRBD1 (5 bases). Germline CDR1 reads SGHRS; CDR2 reads YFSETQ. Trimming removed 4 bases from V and 13 bases from J, with 21 bases in between. This CDR3 spans 13 amino acids. The DNA for the CDR3 is TGCGCCAGCAGCCTAATGGGGCCCCCTCCCCTTTACTTC. Translated, it gives CASSLMGPPPLYF. Full variable domain (rest looked up from reference TRBV5-1 and TRBJ2-7): KAGVTQTPRYLIKTRGQQVTLSCSPISGHRSVSWYQQTPGQGLQFLFEYFSETQRNKGNFPGRFSGRQFSNSRSEMNVSTLELGDSALYLCASSLMGPPPLYFGPGTRLTVT.

The chain recombines TRBV15 with TRBJ1-3; D not resolved. V was trimmed by 3 bases and J by 3 bases, leaving 6 bases between them. The CDR3 consists of 13 residues. From germline, CDR1 is LNHNV and CDR2 YYDKDF (reference sequence). CDR3 in amino acids: CATSSGNGNTIYF. CDR3 nucleotide sequence: TGTGCCACCAGCAGCGGGAATGGAAACACCATATATTTT.

The CDR3 loop reads CASSLGGRYNEQFF. CDR3 bases: TGTGCCAGCAGCTTAGGCGGGAGGTACAATGAGCAGTTCTTC. V is TRBV7-3 and J is TRBJ2-1; 8 nucleotides align to TRBD2. The CDR3 is 14 amino acids. Unmatched junction bases numbered 1, after V lost 2 bases and J lost 4 bases. Germline-derived CDR1 and CDR2 are SGHTA and FQGTGA.

With respect to this clone: A read error may account for a junction end that differs from germline. Written as DNA, the CDR3 is TGCGCCAGCGACAAGGACAGGGGGCCCTATGAGCAGTACTTC. This translates into CASDKDRGPYEQYF. The rearrangement joins TRBV5-1 to TRBJ2-7, with 11 bases aligning to TRBD1. The CDR3 has 14 residues. Germline CDR1 reads SGHRS; CDR2 reads YFSETQ. Looking up the rest from reference TRBV5-1 and TRBJ2-7 gives the full variable domain: KAGVTQTPRYLIKTRGQQVTLSCSPISGHRSVSWYQQTPGQGLQFLFEYFSETQRNKGNFPGRFSGRQFSNSRSEMNVSTLELGDSALYLCASDKDRGPYEQYFGPGTRLTVT.